These 30 T cell receptor beta chains share one sample of origin, sequenced in a study of shared clonotypes between healthy human individuals. TCRdb keeps only in-frame clones here, not all; method: immunoSEQ multiplex PCR. The sample lists about a million clones; approximately 72% were seen once. The sequencing sample was made of memory CD4+ T cells sorted from blood. Subset meaning: CD45RA-negative fraction. The receptors derive from a man aged 18 to 29 in good health.

This rearrangement joins TRBV5-1 to TRBJ2-1; TRBD1 aligns across 9 bases. CDR3 length: 12 amino acids. Trimming took 5 bases from V and 7 from J; bases not matched to a gene: 1. Germline loops: CDR1 SGHRS, CDR2 YFSETQ. Written as DNA, the CDR3 is TGCGCCAGCAGAGACAGGGGGAATGAGCAGTTCTTC. Translation: CASRDRGNEQFF.

CDR3 residues: CAVKRDRDEQYF. The CDR3 DNA reads as TGTGCCGTAAAAAGGGACAGGGACGAGCAGTACTTC. V usage is TRBV10-3 and J usage is TRBJ2-7; 9 nucleotides line up with TRBD1. With 11 bases clipped from V and 5 bases from J, the junction kept 7 bases outside the gene matches. The V gene's germline CDR1 is ENHRY and CDR2 SYGVKD. CDR3 length: 12 residues.

The rearrangement uses TRBV4-3 and TRBJ2-5; D possibly matches TRBD1 or TRBD2 (5 bases each). CDR3 length: 14 amino acids. Germline CDR1 LGHNA, CDR2 YSLEER. Trimming stripped 4 bases from V and 2 bases from J, with 11 bases between. The CDR3, as DNA: TGCGCCAGCAGCCCGGGACGGACACAAGAGACCCAGTACTTC. As protein: CASSPGRTQETQYF.

The chain links TRBV7-3 to TRBJ2-2; 7 bases agree with TRBD1. The CDR3 is 15 residues long. Trimming removed 0 bases from V and 5 bases from J; junction bases left unmatched: 3. The germline V gene encodes CDR1 SGHTA and CDR2 FQGTGA. CDR3 DNA: TGTGCCAGCAGCTTAACGTCGACAGGGACCGGGGAGCTGTTTTTT. Translated: CASSLTSTGTGELFF.

V is TRBV18 and J is TRBJ2-7; D might be TRBD1 (6 bases). The CDR3 loop spans 15 amino acids. Germline-derived CDR1 and CDR2 are KGHSH and LQKENI. Trimming took 6 bases from V and 0 from J, leaving 15 bases between them. CDR3 nucleotide sequence: TGTGCCAGCTCCAACATCGGGACAACCTCCTACGAGCAGTACTTC. The encoded protein is CASSNIGTTSYEQYF.

The chain recombines TRBV5-1 with TRBJ2-7, with 11 bases fitting TRBD1. The germline V gene has CDR1 SGHRS and CDR2 YFSETQ. Trimming cost V 4 bases and J 7 bases; bases outside gene matches: 4. This CDR3 is 13 amino acids long. CDR3 amino acids: CASSLDRGQEQYF. In nucleotides, the CDR3 is TGCGCCAGCAGCCTGGACAGGGGGCAAGAGCAGTACTTC.

The chain joins TRBV18 to TRBJ2-1, with D possibly being TRBD1 or TRBD2 (6 bases each). The CDR3 is 14 amino acids. V lost 1 base and J 8 bases, leaving 12 bases between the germline ends. Looked up from germline, CDR1 is KGHSH and CDR2 is LQKENI. The CDR3 DNA is TGTGCCAGCTCACCACTCCTGGGGGGCGATGAGCAGTTCTTC. This sequence encodes CASSPLLGGDEQFF.

The V and J genes are TRBV11-2 and TRBJ1-5; unclear D gene. The germline gives CDR1 SGHAT, CDR2 FQNNGV. The V end was cut by 1 base, the J end by 4 bases, with 11 bases between. The CDR3 extends over 15 amino acids. CDR3 residues: CASSLATAPNQPQHF. The CDR3 nucleotides read TGTGCCAGCAGCTTAGCAACAGCCCCAAATCAGCCCCAGCATTTT.

The CDR3 sequence is CASSLVGQGERYEQYF. The CDR3 region has the DNA TGTGCCAGCAGCTTGGTGGGGCAGGGGGAGAGGTACGAGCAGTACTTC. The V and J genes are TRBV5-4 and TRBJ2-7, with TRBD1 matching 7 bases. V shed 0 bases, J shed 4 bases, and the junction held 10 bases outside the gene matches. Germline-derived CDR1 and CDR2 are SGHNT and YYREEE (reference sequence). The CDR3 loop spans 16 amino acids. The complete variable domain, with remaining parts taken from reference TRBV5-4 and TRBJ2-7, reads ETGVTQSPTHLIKTRGQQVTLRCSSQSGHNTVSWYQQALGQGPQFIFQYYREEENGRGNFPPRFSGLQFPNYSSELNVNALELDDSALYLCASSLVGQGERYEQYFGPGTRLTVT.

The chain links TRBV6-1 to TRBJ2-7; 7 nucleotides match TRBD2. Trimming at V came to 6 bases and at J to 1 base, leaving 6 bases not matched to a gene. Germline CDR1 is MNHNS and CDR2 is SASEGT. There are 14 residues in the CDR3. The CDR3: CASRQGAGSYEQYF. CDR3 nucleotides: TGTGCCAGCAGGCAGGGAGCGGGGTCCTACGAGCAGTACTTC.

This clone was seen more than once but under ten times. The V call is TRBV19, the J call TRBJ1-1; D call uncertain. Germline V CDR1 and CDR2: LNHDA, SQIVND (reference sequence). The CDR3 is 15 amino acids. V lost 3 bases to trimming and J lost 3 bases, with 14 bases between them. CDR3 bases: TGTGCCAGTAGTATCGGTCCGCGGAGTGACACTGAAGCTTTCTTT. This encodes CASSIGPRSDTEAFF.

This clone was picked up a small number of times. The chain is built from TRBV29-1 and TRBJ1-1; D unresolved. The CDR3 loop spans 12 amino acids. CDR1 SQVTM and CDR2 ANQGSEA come from the germline V gene. Trimming took 4 bases from V and 4 from J, leaving 10 bases between them. As DNA, the CDR3 is TGCAGCGTTGCGTCTGGACTCACTGAAGCTTTCTTT. Its protein product is CSVASGLTEAFF.

The J gene is TRBJ1-4, the V gene TRBV18; the D is unclear. V lost 5 bases, J lost 16 bases, and 17 bases lay in between. This CDR3 contains 12 residues. The V gene's germline CDR1 is KGHSH and CDR2 LQKENI. The DNA of the CDR3 is TGTGCCAGCTCAGCTGACGGAACTGTGGGGTTTTTT. Translating gives CASSADGTVGFF. The full variable domain, completed using reference TRBV18 and TRBJ1-4, is NAGVMQNPRHLVRRRGQEARLRCSPMKGHSHVYWYRQLPEEGLKFMVYLQKENIIDESGMPKERFSAEFPKEGPSILRIQQVVRGDSAAYFCASSADGTVGFFGSGTQLSVL.

The chain has TRBV4-3 and TRBJ2-2; D might be TRBD2 (6 bases). There are 15 residues in the CDR3. Per germline, CDR1 LGHNA and CDR2 YSLEER. The V and J ends lost 1 base and 4 bases respectively, with 10 bases between them. CDR3 coding DNA: TGCGCCAGCAGCCAAGCGGGAGTGGGCACCGGGGAGCTGTTTTTT. Translating it yields CASSQAGVGTGELFF.

This clone was seen a single time. CDR3 sequence (DNA): TGCGCCAGCAGCCAAGGAGGGGGAAAGGACACTGAAGCTTTCTTT. This translates into CASSQGGGKDTEAFF. This chain links TRBV4-1 with TRBJ1-1; TRBD1 might be the D (6 bases). The germline V gene encodes CDR1 MGHRA and CDR2 YSYEKL. V lost 1 base and J lost 3, with 12 bases in between. This CDR3 has 15 residues.

V usage is TRBV18 and J usage is TRBJ1-4; 7 nucleotides line up with TRBD1. There are 17 residues in the CDR3. Trimming at V came to 3 bases and at J to 3 bases, leaving 10 bases not matched to a gene. Germline loops: CDR1 KGHSH, CDR2 LQKENI. As DNA, the CDR3 is TGTGCCAGCTCACCGGGGACAGTGGCGAGGCCTAATGAAAAACTGTTTTTT. Translated: CASSPGTVARPNEKLFF. The variable domain in full, completed from reference TRBV18 and TRBJ1-4, reads NAGVMQNPRHLVRRRGQEARLRCSPMKGHSHVYWYRQLPEEGLKFMVYLQKENIIDESGMPKERFSAEFPKEGPSILRIQQVVRGDSAAYFCASSPGTVARPNEKLFFGSGTQLSVL.

This clone was seen only once. J is TRBJ2-1 and V is TRBV10-2, with 12 bases identical to TRBD2. The CDR3 sequence is 15 residues long. The junction had 7 bases not matched to a gene; V was cut back by 7 bases and J by 6 bases. CDR1 and CDR2 (germline): WSHSY, SAAADI. Written as DNA, the CDR3 is TGCGCCAGCACCAGACTAGCGGGGGCCAGCAATGAGCAGTTCTTC. Protein product: CASTRLAGASNEQFF.

This clone was counted a few times. The chain combines TRBV7-9 with TRBJ2-2, with D possibly being TRBD1 or TRBD2 (6 bases each). CDR1 is SEHNR, CDR2 FQNEAQ, per germline (reference sequence). The CDR3 is 16 amino acids. Trimming removed 3 bases at V and 2 bases at J, with 13 bases between. The CDR3 DNA sequence: TGTGCCAGCAGCTTTCGGGGGCAGGGAAACACCGGGGAGCTGTTTTTT. This encodes CASSFRGQGNTGELFF.

This clone appeared a few times. V usage is TRBV7-2 and J usage is TRBJ2-5; 7 positions match TRBD1. V dropped 6 bases and J dropped 2; count of bases not matched to a gene: 15. Germline V lookup: CDR1 SGHTA, CDR2 FQGNSA. This CDR3 has 17 residues. CDR3 amino acids: CASRRQGGAGGQETQYF. The CDR3 nucleotides are TGTGCCAGCAGAAGACAGGGCGGCGCAGGGGGACAAGAGACCCAGTACTTC.

The chain recombines TRBV30 with TRBJ1-4; D gene uncertain. The CDR3 length is 15 residues. Germline V gives CDR1 GTSNPN, CDR2 SVGIG (reference sequence). Trimming left V 2 bases short and J 1 base short, with 11 bases between. The CDR3, as DNA: TGTGCCTGGAGTACGCGAAGAGGAACTAATGAAAAACTGTTTTTT. As protein: CAWSTRRGTNEKLFF.

The chain employs TRBV9 and TRBJ1-4; D gene unclear. Germline CDR1 is SGDLS and CDR2 is YYNGEE. CDR3 length equals 15 residues. The V gene lost 0 bases and the J gene lost 7 bases, with 13 bases spanning the gap. The CDR3 nucleotides are TGTGCCAGCAGCGTAGGTAAGGGTACGGTTGAAAAACTGTTTTTT. It encodes CASSVGKGTVEKLFF.

The gene calls are TRBV7-2 and TRBJ1-1; D perhaps matches TRBD1 (5 bases). The CDR3 loop spans 15 amino acids. The V end was cut by 5 bases, the J end by 3 bases, with 16 bases between. CDR1 is SGHTA, CDR2 FQGNSA, per germline. The chain's CDR3 is CASSTRAGMDTEAFF. The CDR3, as DNA: TGTGCCAGCAGCACAAGGGCAGGGATGGACACTGAAGCTTTCTTT.

About this clone: Within the sample, other DNA sequences also encode this same CDR3. This chain uses TRBV6-1 with TRBJ2-1; D is unclear. The V gene lost 5 bases and the J gene lost 7 bases, with 6 bases spanning the gap. There are 11 residues in the CDR3. Germline V lookup: CDR1 MNHNS, CDR2 SASEGT. CDR3 in amino acids: CASSSNNEQFF. For the CDR3, the DNA is TGTGCCAGCAGTTCCAATAATGAGCAGTTCTTC.

The chain joins TRBV5-4 to TRBJ2-5, with 12 nucleotides matching TRBD2. Germline CDR1 and CDR2: SGHNT and YYREEE (reference sequence). The V and J ends lost 5 bases and 5 bases, in that order; junction bases with no gene match: 7. The CDR3 covers 15 residues. CDR3: CASSSPSGGGETQYF. The CDR3 DNA is TGTGCCAGCAGTTCTCCTAGCGGGGGGGGTGAGACCCAGTACTTC.

This chain uses TRBV7-6 with TRBJ2-1; D remains ambiguous. Trimming pared 0 bases from V and 3 bases from J, leaving 3 bases between. The V gene's germline CDR1 is SGHVS and CDR2 FNYEAQ. The CDR3 contains 13 residues. CDR3 amino acids: CASSLASYNEQFF. CDR3 nucleotides: TGTGCCAGCAGCTTAGCAAGCTACAATGAGCAGTTCTTC.

V gene TRBV5-5 combines with J gene TRBJ1-2; perhaps TRBD1 as D (5 bases). CDR1 and CDR2 (germline): SGHKS, YYEKEE (reference sequence). This CDR3 has 12 amino acids. V lost 2 bases to trimming and J lost 3 bases, with 5 bases between them. In nucleotides, the CDR3 is TGTGCCAGCAGCTTCAGGGACTATGGCTACACCTTC. Its protein is CASSFRDYGYTF.

In its sample, this clone was seen a few times. The chain has TRBV5-6 and TRBJ2-5, with TRBD2 as a possible D gene (6 bases). Germline CDR1 SGHDT, CDR2 YYEEEE. Deletions cut 0 bases from V and 4 bases from J, with 10 bases between. The length of the CDR3 is 14 residues. The CDR3, as DNA: TGTGCCAGCAGCTTGGTGTCTAGCGTAGAGACCCAGTACTTC. As protein: CASSLVSSVETQYF.

This clone was detected a few times. J is TRBJ2-5 and V is TRBV6-5; no firm D call. V was cut by 5 bases and J by 5 bases, with 9 bases left in between. The CDR3 extends over 12 amino acids. CDR1 is MNHEY and CDR2 is SVGAGI in the germline V gene. The CDR3 is CASSGNEETQYF. The CDR3 nucleotides read TGTGCCAGCAGTGGCAACGAGGAGACCCAGTACTTC.

This clone has a count of ten or more. The rearrangement uses TRBV9 and TRBJ2-3, with 9 nucleotides matching TRBD2. Trimming removed 0 bases from V and 4 bases from J; junction bases left unmatched: 6. In germline, CDR1 is SGDLS, CDR2 YYNGEE. The CDR3 runs to 16 residues. CDR3 bases: TGTGCCAGCAGCGTAGGCGCGGGGGGGCGATCAGATACGCAGTATTTT. Its protein product is CASSVGAGGRSDTQYF.

The V and J genes are TRBV9 and TRBJ2-2; tentative D call: TRBD2 (6 bases). The germline CDR1 and CDR2 sequences are SGDLS and YYNGEE. Deletions cut 4 bases from V and 1 base from J, with 11 bases between. The CDR3 has 15 amino acids. CDR3 in amino acids: CASSPGTLNTGELFF. The CDR3, as DNA: TGTGCCAGCAGCCCCGGGACTCTGAACACCGGGGAGCTGTTTTTT.